This passage covers 25 T cell receptor beta chains from one sample sequenced in a study of T cells in narcolepsy. Profiling relied on immunoSEQ multiplex PCR, and the TCRdb table lists in-frame clones only, not all of them. The sample holds 35,000 or so clones, about 85% seen once. Specimen: CD45RA- memory CD4+ T cells from PBMCs. The receptor source for this set is a human donor with narcolepsy.

The chain is built from TRBV7-2 and TRBJ2-1; D gene uncertain. The CDR3 extends over 13 amino acids. The germline V gene has CDR1 SGHTA and CDR2 FQGNSA. Trimming removed 0 bases at V and 3 bases at J, with 3 bases between. CDR3 protein: CASSLAVYNEQFF. The CDR3 nucleotides read TGTGCCAGCAGCTTAGCTGTCTACAATGAGCAGTTCTTC.

The rearrangement joins TRBV6-6 to TRBJ1-2; a weak D match, TRBD1 (5 bases). Germline V lookup: CDR1 MNHNY, CDR2 SVGAGI (reference sequence). V was clipped by 5 bases and J by 6 bases, with 16 bases between them. The CDR3 spans 14 residues. In nucleotides, the CDR3 is TGTGCCAGCAGTCTTCTGACGGCCAGGGATGGCTACACCTTC. The encoded protein is CASSLLTARDGYTF.

V is TRBV27 and J is TRBJ1-2; D gene uncertain. The length of the CDR3 is 13 residues. V lost 6 bases and J lost 4, with 12 bases in between. Germline assignment: CDR1 MNHEY and CDR2 SMNVEV (reference sequence). DNA of the CDR3: TGTGCCAGCAGCTGGCTGAGTGGCTATGGCTACACCTTC. Protein product: CASSWLSGYGYTF.

The chain combines TRBV29-1 with TRBJ1-1; 8 nucleotides match TRBD1. CDR1 and CDR2 from the germline V gene are SQVTM and ANQGSEA. With 7 bases clipped from V and 1 base from J, the junction kept 2 bases outside the gene matches. The CDR3 sequence is 12 residues long. The DNA of the CDR3 is TGCAGCGCTGGGACAGGGAACACTGAAGCTTTCTTT. Protein product: CSAGTGNTEAFF.

The J gene is TRBJ1-4, the V gene TRBV5-8; D not resolved. Germline CDR1 is SGHTS and CDR2 is YDEGEE. This CDR3 has 14 residues. Trimming removed 2 bases from V and 10 bases from J, with 15 bases in between. CDR3 nucleotide sequence: TGTGCCAGCAGCTTAAGTGGCGGCCTAGGAAAACTGTTTTTT. It translates to CASSLSGGLGKLFF.

The chain carries TRBV2 and TRBJ2-7, with D unresolved. The CDR3 covers 11 residues. Germline values: CDR1 SNHLY, CDR2 FYNNEI. Trimming took 2 bases from V and 7 from J, leaving 6 bases between them. The CDR3 coding sequence is TGTGCCAGCAGTGAATACGAGGAGCAGTACTTC. Residues: CASSEYEEQYF.

This chain joins TRBV9 and TRBJ2-2; D remains ambiguous. The CDR3 runs to 15 residues. V lost 0 bases, J lost 4 bases, and 10 bases lay in between. The germline V gene has CDR1 SGDLS and CDR2 YYNGEE. CDR3 sequence reads: CASSVALLGTGELFF. In DNA form, the CDR3 reads TGTGCCAGCAGCGTAGCACTCCTGGGCACCGGGGAGCTGTTTTTT.

DNA of the CDR3: TGTGCCAGCAGCTTGACAGGGCCGGCTGTAGCTGAAGCTTTCTTT. Protein product: CASSLTGPAVAEAFF. The chain employs TRBV7-9 and TRBJ1-1; 7 bases match TRBD1. The CDR3 contains 15 residues. Germline lookup yields CDR1 SEHNR and CDR2 FQNEAQ (reference sequence). With V trimmed by 3 bases and J by 6 bases, 10 bases remained unmatched.

The chain has TRBV6-5 and TRBJ1-3; D remains ambiguous. Trimming took off 6 bases at V and 2 bases at J, with 11 bases between the two ends. The CDR3 extends over 14 amino acids. CDR1 is MNHEY, CDR2 SVGAGI, per germline. CDR3 sequence (DNA): TGTGCCAGCAGCAAAACTTGGACTGGAAACACCATATATTTT. Encoded protein: CASSKTWTGNTIYF.

This clone came up a few times. The J gene is TRBJ1-5, the V gene TRBV7-9; 9 nucleotides line up with TRBD1. The germline V gene has CDR1 SEHNR and CDR2 FQNEAQ (reference sequence). With 5 bases clipped from V and 6 bases from J, the junction kept 5 bases outside the gene matches. The CDR3 is made up of 14 amino acids. This chain's CDR3 is CASSPWTGVQPQHF. Here the CDR3 DNA reads TGTGCCAGCAGCCCCTGGACAGGGGTTCAGCCCCAGCATTTT.

This rearrangement joins TRBV5-1 to TRBJ1-1; D remains unclear. This CDR3 contains 15 residues. CDR1 and CDR2 from the germline V gene are SGHRS and YFSETQ. Trimming took off 1 base at V and 2 bases at J, with 12 bases between the two ends. CDR3 sequence reads: CASSLSGSQNTEAFF. The CDR3 DNA is TGCGCCAGCAGCTTGTCGGGCAGCCAAAACACTGAAGCTTTCTTT.

This clone was picked up a small number of times. The chain is built from TRBV7-8 and TRBJ1-4, with 8 positions matching TRBD1. This CDR3 contains 15 residues. Losses at the gene ends were 1 base for V and 17 bases for J; bases not matched to a gene: 15. The germline CDR1 and CDR2 sequences are SGHVS and FQNEAQ. CDR3 in DNA: TGTGCCAGCAGCTTAGTGGCAGGGGGCCCCAGTCCTCCTTTTTTT. Amino acid sequence: CASSLVAGGPSPPFF.

V usage is TRBV6-1 and J usage is TRBJ2-7, with a tentative D call TRBD1 (6 bases). The ends were cut back, 3 bases at V and 0 bases at J, with 12 bases in the middle. This CDR3 contains 15 residues. CDR1 and CDR2 (germline): MNHNS, SASEGT. The CDR3 DNA is TGTGCCAGCAGTGACCAGCAGGGGATCTCCTACGAGCAGTACTTC. Encoded protein: CASSDQQGISYEQYF.

Only a few counts were recorded for this clone. The genes are TRBV10-3 and TRBJ1-5; weak D call: TRBD1 (5 bases). CDR3 size: 12 residues. The ends were cut back, 6 bases at V and 2 bases at J, with 5 bases in the middle. Germline assignment: CDR1 ENHRY and CDR2 SYGVKD. CDR3 amino acids: CAIRGGNQPQHF. CDR3 DNA sequence: TGTGCCATCAGGGGGGGCAATCAGCCCCAGCATTTT.

This clone was detected once. V is TRBV4-2 and J is TRBJ2-2; D may be TRBD1 (6 bases). CDR3 length equals 17 residues. V was trimmed by 0 bases and J by 6 bases, leaving 17 bases between them. From germline, CDR1 is LGHNA and CDR2 YNFKEQ. The CDR3 bases are TGTGCCAGCAGCCAAGAACAGGGACGGACGCGGCCCGGGGAGCTGTTTTTT. Translating gives CASSQEQGRTRPGELFF.

The chain recombines TRBV7-9 with TRBJ2-5, with 7 bases matching TRBD1. The CDR3 length is 15 residues. Germline values: CDR1 SEHNR, CDR2 FQNEAQ (reference sequence). The J segment lost 5 bases and the V segment lost 4 bases, leaving 10 bases of the junction unmatched. CDR3 residues: CASSSPSTGTETQYF. The CDR3 DNA follows: TGTGCCAGCAGCTCCCCCTCGACAGGGACCGAGACCCAGTACTTC.

The chain carries TRBV18 and TRBJ1-2; D unresolved. The V gene lost 3 bases and the J gene lost 7 bases, with 12 bases spanning the gap. CDR1 KGHSH and CDR2 LQKENI come from the germline V gene. The CDR3 is 13 amino acids. The CDR3 nucleotides are TGTGCCAGCTCACCGTCCTTGGCTGGTGGCTACACCTTC. Protein: CASSPSLAGGYTF.

V usage is TRBV4-3 and J usage is TRBJ1-4, with 10 bases that match TRBD1. This CDR3 comprises 17 residues. CDR1 is LGHNA, CDR2 YSLEER, per germline. The J segment lost 7 bases and the V segment lost 6 bases, leaving 14 bases of the junction unmatched. CDR3 loop: CASSRTPTGGRGEKLFF. The CDR3 DNA sequence: TGCGCCAGCAGTCGTACCCCGACAGGGGGCCGAGGTGAAAAACTGTTTTTT.

The sample holds one count of this clone. The J gene is TRBJ2-5, the V gene TRBV5-4; possibly TRBD1 for D (6 bases). V was cut by 6 bases and J by 5 bases, with 14 bases left in between. Germline V gene data show CDR1 as SGHNT and CDR2 as YYREEE (reference sequence). The CDR3 spans 13 residues. CDR3 sequence (DNA): TGTGCCAGCAAGGGGGTAGCAGAGGAGACCCAGTACTTC. Its protein product is CASKGVAEETQYF.

The chain combines TRBV5-5 with TRBJ1-4; unclear D gene. The CDR3 has 14 residues. Germline assignment: CDR1 SGHKS and CDR2 YYEKEE (reference sequence). With 4 bases removed from V and 8 bases from J, the gap between germline ends came to 15 bases. The CDR3 nucleotides read TGTGCCAGCAGCGAGGAAGCCCACAGCGAAAAACTGTTTTTT. Protein: CASSEEAHSEKLFF. The full variable domain, its missing parts supplied by reference TRBV5-5 and TRBJ1-4, is DAGVTQSPTHLIKTRGQQVTLRCSPISGHKSVSWYQQVLGQGPQFIFQYYEKEERGRGNFPDRFSARQFPNYSSELNVNALLLGDSALYLCASSEEAHSEKLFFGSGTQLSVL.

V usage is TRBV5-6 and J usage is TRBJ2-3, with 8 bases matching TRBD2. The CDR3 has 17 residues. Germline V lookup: CDR1 SGHDT, CDR2 YYEEEE. After removal of 1 base from V and 6 bases from J, the junction contained 13 bases not matched to a gene. The CDR3 loop reads CASSLYVRTGGSDTQYF. CDR3 coding DNA: TGTGCCAGCAGCTTGTATGTTAGAACGGGGGGGTCGGATACGCAGTATTTT. Complete variable domain (other parts from reference TRBV5-6 and TRBJ2-3): DAGVTQSPTHLIKTRGQQVTLRCSPKSGHDTVSWYQQALGQGPQFIFQYYEEEERQRGNFPDRFSGHQFPNYSSELNVNALLLGDSALYLCASSLYVRTGGSDTQYFGPGTRLTVL.

The rearrangement uses TRBV6-5 and TRBJ1-1; D unclear. The CDR3 spans 15 residues. V was shortened by 0 bases and J by 1 base, with 9 bases between the two germline ends. Germline-derived CDR1 and CDR2 are MNHEY and SVGAGI. The CDR3 region has the DNA TGTGCCAGCAGTTACTCGATTTGGGCGAACACTGAAGCTTTCTTT. It yields the protein CASSYSIWANTEAFF.

The V call is TRBV19, the J call TRBJ2-2, with D possibly being TRBD1 (6 bases). Between the trimmed V and J ends, which lost 3 bases and 5 bases, there was a span of 25 bases. The CDR3 consists of 19 residues. Germline V CDR1 and CDR2: LNHDA, SQIVND (reference sequence). DNA of the CDR3: TGTGCCAGTAGTATTGCGGGCCCTGGACAGAGAAAGAGGACCGGGGAGCTGTTTTTT. It is translated as CASSIAGPGQRKRTGELFF.

The chain uses TRBV19 and TRBJ1-1; no clear D. V was clipped by 4 bases and J by 2 bases, with 14 bases between them. Germline lookup yields CDR1 LNHDA and CDR2 SQIVND (reference sequence). This CDR3 is 15 amino acids long. The CDR3 region is CASSTRISANTEAFF. For the CDR3, the DNA is TGTGCCAGTAGTACCCGGATCTCCGCTAACACTGAAGCTTTCTTT.

This clone was observed a few times. The chain uses TRBV29-1 and TRBJ2-1; D unclear. V was trimmed by 5 bases and J by 8 bases, leaving 16 bases between them. Per germline, CDR1 SQVTM and CDR2 ANQGSEA. The CDR3 runs to 13 residues. The DNA for the CDR3 is TGCAGCGTTCCGACTGGCGTGAGTGATGAGCAGTTCTTC. This sequence encodes CSVPTGVSDEQFF.